This TCR beta chain comes out of a study of CXCR3-negative and CXCR3-positive naive CD8 T cells. For this clonotype: Its antigen is not known.

In preparing the TRB cDNA libraries, 5' RACE with UMI labels was used. Using the 5' RACE reads, TCRdb records one entry per CDR3 protein without DNA. The sample table includes 90,000 to 95,000 distinct CDR3 sequences. The study's findings and limits: For the naive subsets, surface CD5 was similar, and TCR strength was inferred from TRB CDR3 properties. CXCR3-positive naive cells had more hydrophobic TRB CDR3s than CXCR3-negative naive cells.

The V gene's germline CDR1 is SGHVS and CDR2 FQNEAQ. The length of the CDR3 is 14 residues. The sequence was obtained from a human donor in good health. Some clones in this sample may be carry-over from other donors' samples. J is TRBJ2-7 and V is TRBV7-8; TCRdb proposes TRBD1, but this gene call is untestable without DNA. Sample: naive CXCR3- CD8+ T cells from blood. Subset here: CD45RO-CCR7+CD27+CD95- naive CD8+ T cells lacking CXCR3 (TNR3-). CDR3 residues: CASAPGRSSYEQYF.